This T cell receptor (beta chain) comes out of a study of cytomegalovirus exposure and HLA in healthy donors. Study details: The same platform used for the 500 to 850 first-cohort repertoires was also used for the roughly 130 validation repertoires, as a later analysis reported.

Libraries were prepared by immunoSEQ multiplex PCR; TCRdb keeps only in-frame clonotypes and omits some of them. This repertoire shows 240,000 or so clones, 75% to 90% found once; its top ten account for 1.2%. Study-level results: Specific recognition of CMV antigens was confirmed in vitro for a few chains (all CMV-associated).

CDR3 length: 12 residues. Trimming removed 3 bases from V and 5 bases from J, with 8 bases in between. Per germline, CDR1 LGHNT and CDR2 FRNRAP. Regarding this clone: Its target is unknown.

The sample was PBMCs. This chain uses TRBV12-5 with TRBJ2-7, with a weak D call TRBD1 (6 bases). This TCR was sampled from a woman aged 25 to 39 in good health and CMV-seropositive. In nucleotides, the CDR3 is TGTGCTAGTGGTTTATCAGGGGACGAGCAGTACTTC. It codes for CASGLSGDEQYF. Full variable domain (rest looked up from reference TRBV12-5 and TRBJ2-7): DARVTQTPRHKVTEMGQEVTMRCQPILGHNTVFWYRQTMMQGLELLAYFRNRAPLDDSGMPKDRFSAEMPDATLATLKIQPSEPRDSAVYFCASGLSGDEQYFGPGTRLTVT.